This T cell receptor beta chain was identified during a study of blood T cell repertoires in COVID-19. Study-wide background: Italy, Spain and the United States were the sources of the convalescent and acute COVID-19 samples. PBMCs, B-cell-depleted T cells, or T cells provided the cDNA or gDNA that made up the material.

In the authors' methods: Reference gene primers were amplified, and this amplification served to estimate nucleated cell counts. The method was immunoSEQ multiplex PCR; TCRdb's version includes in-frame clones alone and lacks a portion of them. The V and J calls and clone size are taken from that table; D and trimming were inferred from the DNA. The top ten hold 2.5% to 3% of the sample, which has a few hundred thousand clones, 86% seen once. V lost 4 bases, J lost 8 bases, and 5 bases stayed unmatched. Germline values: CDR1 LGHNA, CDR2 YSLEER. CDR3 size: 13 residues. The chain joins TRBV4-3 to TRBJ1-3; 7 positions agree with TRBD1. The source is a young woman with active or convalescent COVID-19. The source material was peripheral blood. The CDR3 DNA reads TGCGCCAGCAGCCCAATCCAGGGGGACACCATATATTTT. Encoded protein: CASSPIQGDTIYF.